This TCR beta chain was obtained from a study of blood T cell repertoires in COVID-19. Clones were sequenced by immunoSEQ multiplex PCR, and TCRdb holds only the in-frame ones, with some missing. Of about 200,000 clones in the sample, approximately 86% are singletons; the top ten hold roughly 4.9%. People in the exposed group encountered a COVID-19 case within 2 weeks before entering the study. The CDR3 contains 15 residues. V lost 5 bases to trimming and J lost 8 bases; unmatched junction nucleotides: 6. In germline, CDR1 is SGHTA, CDR2 FQGNSA. The specimen sequenced was PBMCs or T cells enriched from blood (not recorded which). This receptor was obtained from a woman aged 30 to 39 who had been exposed to COVID-19. The chain is built from TRBV7-2 and TRBJ1-6, with 10 positions matching TRBD1. The CDR3 protein is CASSDTGTGDSPLHF. The CDR3 DNA is TGTGCCAGCAGCGACACCGGGACAGGGGATTCACCCCTCCACTTT.